This entry lists 3 T cell receptor beta chains sequenced from one sample in a study of shared clonotypes between healthy human individuals. TCRdb's table, derived via immunoSEQ multiplex PCR, lists solely in-frame clones and lacks some. The data contain approximately 500,000 clones, 90% to 96% of them singletons. The sequenced material came from naive CD4+ T cells sorted from blood. The subset: CD45RA+ positively selected. The source is a woman younger than 45 in good health.

This chain uses TRBV28 with TRBJ1-2; unclear D gene. V lost 2 bases and J lost 6, with 10 bases in between. Per the germline V gene, CDR1 is MDHEN and CDR2 is SYDVKM. CDR3 length equals 13 residues. CDR3 in amino acids: CASSLQDWDGYTF. CDR3 nucleotide sequence: TGTGCCAGCAGTTTACAGGACTGGGATGGCTACACCTTC.

The CDR3, as DNA: TGTGCCAGCAGTTCTCACGGTACTAACTATGGCTACACCTTC. Amino acid sequence: CASSSHGTNYGYTF. V usage is TRBV6-5 and J usage is TRBJ1-2, with no clear D. Trimming took off 4 bases at V and 0 bases at J, with 9 bases between the two ends. The CDR3 runs 14 residues. CDR1 and CDR2 from the germline V gene are MNHEY and SVGAGI.

CDR3 amino acids: CASKKLGGRRSDEQFF. In nucleotides, the CDR3 is TGTGCCAGCAAGAAACTCGGAGGTAGGAGGTCGGATGAGCAGTTCTTC. The J gene is TRBJ2-1, the V gene TRBV28, with D possibly matching TRBD2 (5 bases). Germline V gene data show CDR1 as MDHEN and CDR2 as SYDVKM. The CDR3 runs to 16 residues. Trimming pared 7 bases from V and 8 bases from J, leaving 24 bases between.